This T cell receptor beta chain was documented in a study of cytomegalovirus exposure and HLA in healthy donors. Whole-study results and caveats: For cytomegalovirus status, the classifier reportedly gave diagnoses with high specificity and sensitivity. TCR beta V segments were, for the most part, productive about 90% or about 30% of the time in an earlier analysis. In a later analysis, CMV-associated beta chains were mostly HLA-associated, it appeared. Roughly even sequencing depth across donors was the assumption behind the presence/absence analyses.

This clone was found a few times. Antigen specificity is unknown. Germline CDR1 reads SGHRS; CDR2 reads YFSETQ. V shed 5 bases and J shed 0 bases, with 17 bases lying between them. The CDR3 is 16 amino acids. The PCR used 60 Vbeta and 13 Jbeta primers. Clones were read by immunoSEQ multiplex PCR, and TCRdb kept only the in-frame ones, dropping some. Of about 150,000 clones listed, 75% are singletons. This clonotype was sampled from a man younger than 35 in good health and CMV-seronegative. Sequencing was performed on PBMCs. The rearrangement joins TRBV5-1 to TRBJ2-5; tentatively, D is TRBD2 (5 bases). CDR3 DNA sequence: TGCGCCAGCAGTTTGATTGGCGGGTGGGACCAAGAGACCCAGTACTTC. This translates into CASSLIGGWDQETQYF.